What follows are 20 T cell receptor beta chains derived from one specimen sequenced in a study of T cell responses to AZD1222 COVID-19 vaccine. Sequencing was performed with immunoSEQ multiplex PCR; in TCRdb, only in-frame clones are kept and a portion is missing. The profile shows fewer than 150,000 clones, about nine tenths of them singletons. The source was peripheral blood, collected on day 0 of AZD1222 vaccination. The receptors stem from an adult in good health.

The chain is built from TRBV7-9 and TRBJ1-2, with D tentatively TRBD1 (5 bases). Germline V gene sequence: CDR1 SEHNR, CDR2 FQNEAQ (reference sequence). CDR3 length: 15 amino acids. V lost 5 bases and J lost 6, with 19 bases in between. The CDR3 loop reads CASSPGGQGGNGYTF. In nucleotides, the CDR3 is TGTGCCAGCAGCCCCGGAGGGCAGGGAGGCAATGGCTACACCTTC. The whole variable domain, filled in from reference TRBV7-9 and TRBJ1-2, reads DTGVSQNPRHKITKRGQNVTFRCDPISEHNRLYWYRQTLGQGPEFLTYFQNEAQLEKSRLLSDRFSAERPKGSFSTLEIQRTEQGDSAMYLCASSPGGQGGNGYTFGSGTRLTVV.

This chain uses TRBV20-1 with TRBJ2-7, with 8 bases matching TRBD1. The CDR3 runs 14 residues. Trimming at V came to 3 bases and at J to 6 bases, leaving 10 bases not matched to a gene. From germline, CDR1 is DFQATT and CDR2 SNEGSKA (reference sequence). CDR3 sequence: CSASPDRVRGEQYF. Here the CDR3 DNA reads TGCAGTGCTAGTCCGGACAGGGTAAGAGGCGAGCAGTACTTC.

This chain joins TRBV18 and TRBJ1-1; D remains unclear. The CDR3 spans 11 residues. The V gene's germline CDR1 is KGHSH and CDR2 LQKENI. V lost 2 bases and J 7 bases, leaving 5 bases between the germline ends. The CDR3 is CASSPEDEAFF. The DNA for the CDR3 is TGTGCCAGCTCACCAGAGGATGAAGCTTTCTTT.

The rearrangement joins TRBV5-1 to TRBJ2-7, with D unclear. V dropped 4 bases and J dropped 4 bases, with 12 bases sitting between them. Per the germline V gene, CDR1 is SGHRS and CDR2 is YFSETQ. The CDR3 runs to 13 residues. The CDR3 loop is CASSRTFDYEQYF. For the CDR3, the DNA is TGCGCCAGCAGCCGGACCTTTGATTACGAGCAGTACTTC.

V usage is TRBV9 and J usage is TRBJ2-7, with 11 positions matching TRBD2. The V gene's germline CDR1 is SGDLS and CDR2 YYNGEE. The CDR3 has 20 amino acids. With V trimmed by 0 bases and J by 2 bases, 16 bases remained unmatched. CDR3 region: CASSVASAGSGLAEAYEQYF. CDR3 coding DNA: TGTGCCAGCAGCGTAGCGAGCGCGGGTTCGGGACTAGCGGAGGCCTACGAGCAGTACTTC.

This clone turned up a few times. The CDR3 sequence is CASSILAGGPTDTQYF. The CDR3 DNA is TGTGCCAGTAGTATACTAGCGGGGGGACCCACAGATACGCAGTATTTT. The chain uses TRBV19 and TRBJ2-3; 11 bases match TRBD2. CDR3 size: 16 residues. Germline values: CDR1 LNHDA, CDR2 SQIVND (reference sequence). Trimming took 2 bases from V and 2 from J; bases not matched to a gene: 3.

In its sample, this clone was seen once. V usage is TRBV6-5 and J usage is TRBJ2-7, with 14 nucleotides matching TRBD2. Germline lookup yields CDR1 MNHEY and CDR2 SVGAGI. This CDR3 is 15 amino acids long. Trimming removed 6 bases from V and 4 bases from J; junction bases left unmatched: 5. CDR3 DNA: TGTGCCAGCAGCGGGGGACTAGCGGGAGCTTACGAGCAGTACTTC. Translation gives CASSGGLAGAYEQYF.

Here the CDR3 reads CASSQDWGRGYEQYF. Written as DNA, the CDR3 is TGTGCCAGCAGCCAAGATTGGGGCAGGGGCTACGAGCAGTACTTC. J is TRBJ2-7 and V is TRBV14; weak D call: TRBD1 (6 bases). This CDR3 has 15 residues. Germline V lookup: CDR1 SGHDN, CDR2 FVKESK. The V and J ends lost 0 bases and 3 bases respectively, with 12 bases between them.

The CDR3 DNA follows: TGTGCCAGCAGGGGACAGGGGGCGGGAGGCTACACCTTC. This gives the protein CASRGQGAGGYTF. This sequence joins TRBV2 and TRBJ1-2; 12 nucleotides line up with TRBD1. Per the germline V gene, CDR1 is SNHLY and CDR2 is FYNNEI. V was pared by 6 bases and J by 8 bases, with 4 bases of the junction left unmatched. This CDR3 is built from 13 residues.

The chain uses TRBV4-1 and TRBJ2-7, with 7 nucleotides matching TRBD1. The V segment lost 0 bases and the J segment 6 bases; nucleotides outside the gene matches: 5. This CDR3 contains 14 residues. CDR1 is MGHRA, CDR2 YSYEKL, per germline. This chain's CDR3 is CASSQEGTVGEQYF. For the CDR3, the DNA is TGCGCCAGCAGCCAAGAAGGGACAGTGGGCGAGCAGTACTTC.

The chain carries TRBV25-1 and TRBJ2-7; tentatively, D is TRBD1 or TRBD2 (6 bases each). V was clipped by 6 bases and J by 8 bases, with 20 bases between them. The CDR3 spans 14 residues. Germline CDR1 and CDR2: MGHDK and SYGVNS. Written as DNA, the CDR3 is TGTGCCAGCAGGGAGTCTGGGGGGCCAGAGAAGCAGTACTTC. The encoded protein is CASRESGGPEKQYF.

The chain links TRBV11-2 to TRBJ1-2; 9 bases match TRBD1. Trimming took 0 bases from V and 7 from J; bases not matched to a gene: 15. The CDR3 is 18 residues long. The germline CDR1 and CDR2 sequences are SGHAT and FQNNGV. CDR3 residues: CASSLEATTGGSIGGYTF. DNA for the CDR3: TGTGCCAGCAGCTTAGAAGCCACTACAGGGGGCTCTATAGGTGGCTACACCTTC.

The chain recombines TRBV4-1 with TRBJ2-7, with 7 nucleotides matching TRBD2. The junction had 8 bases not matched to a gene; V was cut back by 0 bases and J by 0 bases. The CDR3 totals 17 residues. Germline assignment: CDR1 MGHRA and CDR2 YSYEKL. The CDR3 DNA follows: TGCGCCAGCAGCCAAGACGGCGGGGGTTCCCCCTCCTACGAGCAGTACTTC. Its translation: CASSQDGGGSPSYEQYF.

V usage is TRBV28 and J usage is TRBJ1-2; 7 nucleotides agree with TRBD1. Unmatched junction bases numbered 8, after V lost 6 bases and J lost 7 bases. The CDR3 sequence is 13 residues long. From germline, CDR1 is MDHEN and CDR2 SYDVKM. The CDR3 is CASSLTGVRGYTF. In nucleotides, the CDR3 is TGTGCCAGCAGCCTCACAGGGGTTCGTGGCTACACCTTC.

V is TRBV3-1 (or the pseudogene TRBV3-2) and J is TRBJ2-5; 11 bases map to TRBD2. The CDR3 is made up of 17 amino acids. Per germline, CDR1 LGHDT and CDR2 YNNKEL (reference sequence). V was clipped by 0 bases and J by 1 base; unmatched bases: 4. The CDR3 spells CASSQDPLAGGQETQYF. The CDR3 DNA reads TGTGCCAGCAGCCAAGATCCTCTAGCGGGAGGCCAAGAGACCCAGTACTTC.

The chain links TRBV24-1 to TRBJ2-1; D perhaps matches TRBD2 (5 bases). The CDR3 has 16 amino acids. Trimming took off 5 bases at V and 8 bases at J, with 21 bases between the two ends. Germline V gene sequence: CDR1 KGHDR, CDR2 SFDVKD. Written as DNA, the CDR3 is TGTGCCACCAGTGTTCCTGCTGGACTCCCGCCGTATGAGCAGTTCTTC. It codes for CATSVPAGLPPYEQFF.

The rearrangement joins TRBV6-5 to TRBJ1-4; D unresolved. The CDR3 is 16 amino acids. The germline V gene has CDR1 MNHEY and CDR2 SVGAGI. Trimming took 0 bases from V and 3 from J, leaving 11 bases between them. Here the CDR3 reads CASSYSPDGSNEKLFF. The CDR3 nucleotides read TGTGCCAGCAGTTACTCGCCGGACGGCTCTAATGAAAAACTGTTTTTT.

V and J are TRBV20-1 and TRBJ2-5, with unresolved D. The germline CDR1 and CDR2 sequences are DFQATT and SNEGSKA (reference sequence). The CDR3 covers 12 residues. Trimming pared 3 bases from V and 5 bases from J, leaving 10 bases between. The CDR3 loop reads CSASGVRETQYF. The CDR3, as DNA: TGCAGTGCTAGTGGTGTCCGGGAGACCCAGTACTTC.

The rearrangement uses TRBV13 and TRBJ2-7, with 10 bases that match TRBD2. The CDR3 covers 14 residues. With 7 bases clipped from V and 2 bases from J, the junction kept 5 bases outside the gene matches. CDR1 and CDR2 from the germline V gene are PRHDT and FYEKMQ (reference sequence). The CDR3 sequence: CASTTSGRAYEQYF. As DNA, the CDR3 is TGTGCCAGCACCACCAGCGGGAGGGCCTACGAGCAGTACTTC. The full variable domain, rest sourced from reference TRBV13 and TRBJ2-7, is AAGVIQSPRHLIKEKRETATLKCYPIPRHDTVYWYQQGPGQDPQFLISFYEKMQSDKGSIPDRFSAQQFSDYHSELNMSSLELGDSALYFCASTTSGRAYEQYFGPGTRLTVT.

This clone occurred once. The J gene is TRBJ2-5, the V gene TRBV15; no firm D call. In germline, CDR1 is LNHNV, CDR2 YYDKDF (reference sequence). The V end was cut by 0 bases, the J end by 2 bases, with 7 bases between. CDR3 length: 14 amino acids. The CDR3: CATSRDGLQETQYF. DNA of the CDR3: TGTGCCACCAGCAGAGACGGGCTACAAGAGACCCAGTACTTC. The full variable domain, its missing parts supplied by reference TRBV15 and TRBJ2-5, is DAMVIQNPRYQVTQFGKPVTLSCSQTLNHNVMYWYQQKSSQAPKLLFHYYDKDFNNEADTPDNFQSRRPNTSFCFLDIRSPGLGDTAMYLCATSRDGLQETQYFGPGTRLLVL.